Included here is one T cell receptor beta chain sequence, with context. The CDR3 runs to 13 residues. Germline loops: CDR1 SNHLY, CDR2 FYNNEI. The germline V and J ends were trimmed by 6 bases and 6 bases, with 12 bases remaining between them. The data are from a study of blood T cell repertoires in COVID-19. In the original processing: Using reference gene primer amplification, nucleated cell counts were estimated. The protocol was immunoSEQ multiplex PCR, while the TCRdb copy is restricted to in-frame clones and leaves out a portion. Clonal size and the V and J genes are those of that table, whereas D and trimming came from the DNA. The repertoire has 110,000 to 150,000 clones, more than 75% of them found once; the top ten carry under 7%.

Sequenced sample: peripheral blood. The clonotype was recovered from a human donor in a cohort sampled during active COVID-19. The V and J genes are TRBV2 and TRBJ2-4, with unresolved D. The CDR3 bases are TGTGCCAGCAGGTCGAGGCAGTTAAACATTCAGTACTTC. It is translated as CASRSRQLNIQYF.